These T cell receptor beta chains were read from a single sample in a study of T cells after yellow fever vaccination. A single record per CDR3 protein comes from TCRdb applying MiXCR to the 5' RACE reads. The sample lists nearly 300,000 distinct CDR3 sequences; 8.5% to 10% were seen once. The specimen comprised CD4+ T cells sorted from PBMCs, sampled 5 days after the yellow fever booster vaccination. All receptors come from a young man who received the YFV17D yellow fever vaccine. Each CDR3 is given with its conserved first and last residue. A D gene is named only where the DNA matches it firmly. Clone size appears in some rows only: once, few, many, or a class for an expanded clone.

D: .
J: TRBJ2-6
size: .
V: TRBV12-3/TRBV12-4
CDR3: CASSLRQDVWANVLTF
DNA: TGTGCCAGCAGTTTACGACAGGACGTTTGGGCCAACGTCCTGACTTTC

D: .
J: TRBJ1-5
size: .
V: TRBV6-1
CDR3: CASSDRGLSNSNQPQHF
DNA: TGTGCCAGCAGTGACAGGGGACTCTCGAATAGCAATCAGCCCCAGCATTTT

D: .
J: TRBJ1-3
size: .
V: TRBV10-3
CDR3: CAISGTGSGNTIYF
DNA: TGTGCCATCAGTGGGACGGGCTCTGGAAACACCATATATTTT

D: .
J: TRBJ2-7
size: .
V: TRBV25-1
CDR3: CASSVGTPVSYEQYF
DNA: TGTGCCAGCAGTGTCGGTACACCAGTCTCCTACGAGCAGTACTTC

D: TRBD2
J: TRBJ2-3
size: few
V: TRBV27
CDR3: CATESSGGATDTQYF
DNA: TGTGCCACCGAATCTAGCGGGGGGGCCACAGATACGCAGTATTTT

D: TRBD2
J: TRBJ2-3
size: few
V: TRBV28
CDR3: CASSFSGGVQLAQYF
DNA: TGTGCCAGCAGTTTTTCGGGGGGGGTCCAACTTGCGCAGTATTTT

D: .
J: TRBJ2-3
size: many
V: TRBV29-1
CDR3: CSVTGTAPPDTQYF
DNA: TGCAGCGTTACCGGGACCGCTCCGCCAGATACGCAGTATTTT

D: .
J: TRBJ2-1
size: few
V: TRBV7-8
CDR3: CASSRIRADNEQFF
DNA: TGTGCCAGCAGCCGGATCCGGGCCGACAATGAGCAGTTCTTC

D: .
J: TRBJ1-1
size: .
V: TRBV5-1
CDR3: CASSLVKGNTEAFF
DNA: TGCGCCAGCAGCTTGGTAAAGGGGAACACTGAAGCTTTCTTT

D: .
J: TRBJ2-3
size: .
V: TRBV5-1
CDR3: CASSLGSDKDTQYF
DNA: TGCGCCAGCAGCTTGGGGTCGGATAAAGATACGCAGTATTTT

D: TRBD1
J: TRBJ1-1
size: .
V: TRBV7-9
CDR3: CASSLTGMAFKAFF
DNA: TGTGCCAGCAGCTTGACAGGGATGGCCTTCAAAGCTTTCTTT

D: TRBD1
J: TRBJ1-2
size: .
V: TRBV19
CDR3: CASRGTNYGYTF
DNA: TGTGCCAGCAGGGGGACTAACTATGGCTACACCTTC

D: .
J: TRBJ2-1
size: .
V: TRBV10-3
CDR3: CAILISGADNEQFF
DNA: TGTGCCATCCTTATAAGTGGGGCGGACAATGAGCAGTTCTTC

D: .
J: TRBJ2-3
size: few
V: TRBV28
CDR3: CASSRPTPDTQYF
DNA: TGTGCCAGCAGCCGCCCCACCCCAGATACGCAGTATTTT

D: .
J: TRBJ1-1
size: many
V: TRBV12-3/TRBV12-4
CDR3: CASSQNQGTTEAFF
DNA: TGTGCCAGCAGTCAAAACCAGGGTACCACTGAAGCTTTCTTT

D: .
J: TRBJ2-5
size: many
V: TRBV18
CDR3: CASSPPGGGAGPRETQYF
DNA: TGTGCCAGCTCACCACCGGGAGGCGGGGCCGGCCCGCGGGAGACCCAGTACTTC

D: TRBD1
J: TRBJ1-4
size: .
V: TRBV4-1
CDR3: CASSKQGVANEKLFF
DNA: TGCGCCAGCAGCAAACAGGGGGTCGCTAATGAAAAACTGTTTTTT

D: TRBD1
J: TRBJ2-1
size: .
V: TRBV29-1
CDR3: CSVETRTGRNEQFF
DNA: TGCAGCGTTGAAACACGGACAGGGAGAAATGAGCAGTTCTTC

D: TRBD2
J: TRBJ2-3
size: few
V: TRBV7-8
CDR3: CASSILSGGTTDTQYF
DNA: TGTGCCAGCAGCATCCTTAGCGGGGGAACCACAGATACGCAGTATTTT

D: .
J: TRBJ1-2
size: few
V: TRBV2
CDR3: CASQPEGGDGYTF
DNA: TGTGCCAGCCAACCGGAGGGGGGCGATGGCTACACCTTC

D: TRBD1
J: TRBJ1-4
size: .
V: TRBV6-5
CDR3: CASSQGTGSNEKLFF
DNA: TGTGCCAGCAGTCAAGGGACAGGGTCTAATGAAAAACTGTTTTTT

D: .
J: TRBJ2-3
size: few
V: TRBV15
CDR3: CATSTWGSTDTQYF
DNA: TGTGCCACCAGCACCTGGGGTAGCACAGATACGCAGTATTTT

D: .
J: TRBJ1-4
size: .
V: TRBV7-8
CDR3: CASSLDRFNEKLFF
DNA: TGTGCCAGCAGCTTAGATCGGTTTAATGAAAAACTGTTTTTT

D: TRBD2
J: TRBJ2-1
size: few
V: TRBV12-3/TRBV12-4
CDR3: CASRGAGGNEQFF
DNA: TGTGCCAGCAGGGGAGCGGGGGGCAATGAGCAGTTCTTC

D: .
J: TRBJ2-2
size: .
V: TRBV19
CDR3: CASSPALARTGELFF
DNA: TGTGCCAGTAGCCCGGCACTAGCAAGGACCGGGGAGCTGTTTTTT

D: .
J: TRBJ2-1
size: .
V: TRBV6-1
CDR3: CASRRHPSSYNEQFF
DNA: TGTGCCAGCAGACGACATCCGAGCTCCTACAATGAGCAGTTCTTC

D: .
J: TRBJ2-1
size: few
V: TRBV9
CDR3: CASSVTRANEQFF
DNA: TGTGCCAGCAGCGTTACTAGGGCAAATGAGCAGTTCTTC

D: .
J: TRBJ2-1
size: .
V: TRBV7-8
CDR3: CASSVMRVTNNEQFF
DNA: TGTGCCAGCAGCGTTATGAGGGTGACCAACAATGAGCAGTTCTTC

D: .
J: TRBJ2-3
size: few
V: TRBV24-1
CDR3: CATSPGRGPTDTQYF
DNA: TGTGCCACCTCCCCCGGTCGGGGGCCCACAGATACGCAGTATTTT

D: .
J: TRBJ1-6
size: few
V: TRBV7-6
CDR3: CASSLSRESPLHF
DNA: TGTGCCAGCAGCCTCTCGCGGGAGTCACCCCTCCACTTT

D: .
J: TRBJ2-1
size: many
V: TRBV5-1
CDR3: CASSLAGGGYNEQFF
DNA: TGCGCCAGCAGCTTGGCTGGCGGCGGGTACAATGAGCAGTTCTTC

D: .
J: TRBJ1-1
size: few
V: TRBV29-1
CDR3: CSVGFMNTEAFF
DNA: TGCAGCGTAGGGTTCATGAACACTGAAGCTTTCTTT

D: .
J: TRBJ2-7
size: many
V: TRBV7-2
CDR3: CASSPTLLGSSYEQYF
DNA: TGTGCCAGCAGCCCAACGTTGCTTGGTTCGTCCTACGAGCAGTACTTC

D: TRBD1
J: TRBJ1-1
size: .
V: TRBV7-2
CDR3: CASSSRTGSNTEAFF
DNA: TGTGCCAGCAGCTCCAGGACAGGGTCGAACACTGAAGCTTTCTTT

D: TRBD1
J: TRBJ2-7
size: .
V: TRBV7-2
CDR3: CASTGDRVYEQYF
DNA: TGTGCCAGCACCGGGGACAGGGTATACGAGCAGTACTTC

D: .
J: TRBJ1-3
size: many
V: TRBV20-1
CDR3: CSARDHPSPGNTIYF
DNA: TGCAGTGCTAGAGATCACCCGTCGCCTGGAAACACCATATATTTT

D: .
J: TRBJ1-5
size: .
V: TRBV5-1
CDR3: CASSAQGANQPQHF
DNA: TGCGCCAGCAGTGCCCAGGGTGCCAATCAGCCCCAGCATTTT

D: .
J: TRBJ1-3
size: .
V: TRBV12-3/TRBV12-4
CDR3: CATQEASGNTIYF
DNA: TGTGCCACCCAGGAGGCATCTGGAAACACCATATATTTT

D: .
J: TRBJ1-1
size: .
V: TRBV12-3/TRBV12-4
CDR3: CASRQGSEAFF
DNA: TGTGCCAGCAGACAGGGTTCTGAAGCTTTCTTT

D: TRBD1
J: TRBJ1-2
size: few
V: TRBV5-1
CDR3: CASSWGTAYGYTF
DNA: TGCGCCAGCAGCTGGGGGACAGCCTATGGCTACACCTTC

D: .
J: TRBJ2-3
size: many
V: TRBV5-6
CDR3: CASSQSGLGTQYF
DNA: TGTGCCAGCAGCCAGAGCGGGCTGGGTACGCAGTATTTT

D: .
J: TRBJ1-6
size: .
V: TRBV27
CDR3: CASSRKGSSYNSPLHF
DNA: TGTGCCAGCAGTCGCAAGGGTAGCTCCTATAATTCACCCCTCCACTTT

D: .
J: TRBJ1-1
size: .
V: TRBV5-1
CDR3: CASSRGADEAFF
DNA: TGCGCCAGCAGCCGGGGGGCCGATGAAGCTTTCTTT

D: .
J: TRBJ2-1
size: .
V: TRBV6-6
CDR3: CASSYGPRQSYNEQFF
DNA: TGTGCCAGCAGTTACGGCCCCAGGCAGTCCTACAATGAGCAGTTCTTC

D: .
J: TRBJ2-3
size: once
V: TRBV19
CDR3: CASNMIGSDTQYF
DNA: TGTGCCAGTAATATGATCGGCTCAGATACGCAGTATTTT

D: TRBD1
J: TRBJ2-7
size: .
V: TRBV5-6
CDR3: CASTRRTGVGSYEQYF
DNA: TGTGCCAGCACTCGGAGGACAGGGGTAGGCTCCTACGAGCAGTACTTC

D: .
J: TRBJ1-2
size: .
V: TRBV2
CDR3: CASRDSLNYGYTF
DNA: TGTGCCAGCAGGGACAGCCTTAACTATGGCTACACCTTC

D: .
J: TRBJ1-1
size: .
V: TRBV10-3
CDR3: CAISDPRARADTEAFF
DNA: TGTGCCATCAGTGACCCCCGGGCGAGGGCCGACACTGAAGCTTTCTTT

D: TRBD1
J: TRBJ1-1
size: few
V: TRBV29-1
CDR3: CSVETDRAAFF
DNA: TGCAGCGTTGAGACGGACAGGGCCGCTTTCTTT

D: TRBD2
J: TRBJ2-7
size: .
V: TRBV5-4
CDR3: CASSPSRTSGTYEQYF
DNA: TGTGCCAGCAGCCCATCACGGACTAGCGGAACCTACGAGCAGTACTTC

D: TRBD1
J: TRBJ2-1
size: few
V: TRBV7-2
CDR3: CASSYVGTGGYNEQFF
DNA: TGTGCCAGCAGCTACGTAGGGACAGGGGGTTACAATGAGCAGTTCTTC

D: TRBD1
J: TRBJ1-6
size: few
V: TRBV10-3
CDR3: CAVRRGQTNNSPLHF
DNA: TGTGCCGTACGAAGGGGACAGACGAATAATTCACCCCTCCACTTT

D: .
J: TRBJ2-5
size: many
V: TRBV7-8
CDR3: CASSSAETQYF
DNA: TGTGCCAGCAGCAGCGCAGAGACCCAGTACTTC

D: .
J: TRBJ2-2
size: few
V: TRBV7-9
CDR3: CASSWPSNTGELFF
DNA: TGTGCCAGCAGCTGGCCCTCGAACACCGGGGAGCTGTTTTTT